This T cell receptor (beta chain) was captured by sequencing in a study of blood T cell repertoires in COVID-19. On the study more broadly: Acute and convalescent COVID-19 samples came from the United States, Italy and Spain. The analysed material was cDNA or gDNA that came from T cells, B-cell-depleted T cells, or PBMCs.

The CDR3 loop spans 17 amino acids. Sequencing was performed with immunoSEQ multiplex PCR; in TCRdb, only in-frame clones are kept and a portion is missing. The sample holds about 210,000 clones, about 86% seen once. The V call is TRBV12-2, the J call TRBJ2-5; no DNA check was done on the table's D call, TRBD1. TRBV12-2 has pseudogene status. Input material: peripheral blood. This sequence originates from a woman in her fifties or sixties with acute or convalescent COVID-19. The CDR3 sequence: CASRPKYRARGQETQYF. The CDR3 bases are TGTGCAAGTCGCCCTAAGTACAGGGCCAGAGGCCAAGAGACCCAGTACTTC.